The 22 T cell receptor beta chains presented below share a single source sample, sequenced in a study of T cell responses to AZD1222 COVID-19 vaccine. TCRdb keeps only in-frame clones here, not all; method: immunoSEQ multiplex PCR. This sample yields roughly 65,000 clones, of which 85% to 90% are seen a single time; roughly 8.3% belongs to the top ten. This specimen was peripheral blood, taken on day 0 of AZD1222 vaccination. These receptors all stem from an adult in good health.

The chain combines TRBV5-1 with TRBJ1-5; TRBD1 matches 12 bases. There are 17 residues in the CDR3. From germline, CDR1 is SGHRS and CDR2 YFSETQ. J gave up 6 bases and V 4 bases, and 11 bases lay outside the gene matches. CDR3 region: CASSPSPGQGASQPQHF. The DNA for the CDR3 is TGCGCCAGCAGCCCATCCCCGGGACAGGGGGCTAGTCAGCCCCAGCATTTT.

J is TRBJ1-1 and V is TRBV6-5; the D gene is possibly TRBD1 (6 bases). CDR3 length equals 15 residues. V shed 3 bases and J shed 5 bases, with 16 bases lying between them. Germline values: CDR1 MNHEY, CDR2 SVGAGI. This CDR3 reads CASSYTTQGLTEAFF. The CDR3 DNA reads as TGTGCCAGCAGTTATACTACACAGGGTTTGACTGAAGCTTTCTTT.

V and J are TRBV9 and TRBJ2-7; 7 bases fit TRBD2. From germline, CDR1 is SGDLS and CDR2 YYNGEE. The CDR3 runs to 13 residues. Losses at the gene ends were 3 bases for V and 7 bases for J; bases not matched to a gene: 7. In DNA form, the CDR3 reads TGTGCCAGCAGCGAGACCGTTAGCGGGGAGCAGTACTTC. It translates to CASSETVSGEQYF.

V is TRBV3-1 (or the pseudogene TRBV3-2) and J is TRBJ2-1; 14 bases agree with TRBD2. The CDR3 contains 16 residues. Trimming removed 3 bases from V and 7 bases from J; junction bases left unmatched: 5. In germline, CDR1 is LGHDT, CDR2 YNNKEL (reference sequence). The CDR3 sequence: CASSQPGLAGENEQFF. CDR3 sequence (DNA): TGTGCCAGCAGCCAGCCGGGACTAGCGGGAGAGAATGAGCAGTTCTTC.

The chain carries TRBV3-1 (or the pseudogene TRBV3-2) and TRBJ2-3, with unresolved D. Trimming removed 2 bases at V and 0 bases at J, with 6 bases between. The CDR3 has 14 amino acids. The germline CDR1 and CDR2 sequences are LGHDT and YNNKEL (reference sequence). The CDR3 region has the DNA TGTGCCAGCAGCCAACCCGGGAGCACAGATACGCAGTATTTT. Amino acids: CASSQPGSTDTQYF.

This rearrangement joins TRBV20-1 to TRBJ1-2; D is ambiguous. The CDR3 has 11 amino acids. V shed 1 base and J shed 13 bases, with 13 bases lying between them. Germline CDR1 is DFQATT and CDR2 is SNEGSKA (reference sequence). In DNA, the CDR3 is TGCAGTGCTAGAGTTGATACGGATCCCACCTTC. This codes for CSARVDTDPTF.

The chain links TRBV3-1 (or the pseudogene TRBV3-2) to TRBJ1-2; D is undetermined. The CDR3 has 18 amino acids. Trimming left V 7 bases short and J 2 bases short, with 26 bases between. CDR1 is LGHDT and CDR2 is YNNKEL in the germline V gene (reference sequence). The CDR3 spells CASNALDPRAAVNYGYTF. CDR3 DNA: TGTGCCAGCAATGCACTTGACCCTCGGGCAGCGGTAAACTATGGCTACACCTTC.

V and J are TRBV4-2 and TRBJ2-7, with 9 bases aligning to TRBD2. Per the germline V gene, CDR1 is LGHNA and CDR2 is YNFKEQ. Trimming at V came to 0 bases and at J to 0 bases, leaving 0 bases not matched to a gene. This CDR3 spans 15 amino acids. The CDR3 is CASSQDSGSSYEQYF. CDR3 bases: TGTGCCAGCAGCCAAGATAGCGGGAGCTCCTACGAGCAGTACTTC.

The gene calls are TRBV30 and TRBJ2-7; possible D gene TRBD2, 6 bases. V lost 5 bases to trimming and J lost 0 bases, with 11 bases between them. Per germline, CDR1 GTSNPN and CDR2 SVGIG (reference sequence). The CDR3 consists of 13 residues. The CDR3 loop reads CAWARRGSYEQYF. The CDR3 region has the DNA TGTGCCTGGGCAAGGCGGGGCTCCTACGAGCAGTACTTC.

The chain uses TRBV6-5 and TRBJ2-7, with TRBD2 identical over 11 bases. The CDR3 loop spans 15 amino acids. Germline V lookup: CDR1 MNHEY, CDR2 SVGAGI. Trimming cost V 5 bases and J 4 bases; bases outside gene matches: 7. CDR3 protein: CASSPGTSGIYEQYF. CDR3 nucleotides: TGTGCCAGCAGTCCCGGGACTAGCGGAATATACGAGCAGTACTTC.

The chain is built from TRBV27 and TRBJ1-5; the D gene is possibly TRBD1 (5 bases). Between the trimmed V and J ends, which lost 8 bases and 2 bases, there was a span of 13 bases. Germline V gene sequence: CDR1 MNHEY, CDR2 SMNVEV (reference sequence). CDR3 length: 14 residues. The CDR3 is CASGTLKGNQPQHF. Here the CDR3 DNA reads TGTGCCAGCGGGACGTTAAAGGGCAATCAGCCCCAGCATTTT.

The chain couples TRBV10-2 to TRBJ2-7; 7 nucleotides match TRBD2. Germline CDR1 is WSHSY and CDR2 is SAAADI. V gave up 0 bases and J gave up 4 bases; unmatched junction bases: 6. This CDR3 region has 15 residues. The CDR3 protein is CASSESAGVRYEQYF. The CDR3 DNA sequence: TGCGCCAGCAGTGAGTCGGCGGGAGTTCGGTACGAGCAGTACTTC.

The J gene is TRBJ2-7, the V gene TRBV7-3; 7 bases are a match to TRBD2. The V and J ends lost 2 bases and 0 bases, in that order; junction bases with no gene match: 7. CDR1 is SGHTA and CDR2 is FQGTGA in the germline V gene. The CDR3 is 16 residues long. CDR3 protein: CASSLERGGSSYEQYF. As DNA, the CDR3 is TGTGCCAGCAGCTTAGAACGGGGCGGGAGCTCCTACGAGCAGTACTTC. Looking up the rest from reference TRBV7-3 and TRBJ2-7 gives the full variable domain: GAGVSQTPSNKVTEKGKYVELRCDPISGHTALYWYRQSLGQGPEFLIYFQGTGAADDSGLPNDRFFAVRPEGSVSTLKIQRTERGDSAVYLCASSLERGGSSYEQYFGPGTRLTVT.

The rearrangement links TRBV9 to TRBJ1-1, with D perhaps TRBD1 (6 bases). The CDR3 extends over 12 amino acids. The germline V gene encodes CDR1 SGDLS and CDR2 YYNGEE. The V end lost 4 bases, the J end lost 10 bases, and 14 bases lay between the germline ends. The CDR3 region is CASSFTGTGAFF. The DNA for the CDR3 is TGTGCCAGCAGCTTCACAGGGACGGGAGCTTTCTTT. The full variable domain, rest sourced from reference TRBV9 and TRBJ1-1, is DSGVTQTPKHLITATGQRVTLRCSPRSGDLSVYWYQQSLDQGLQFLIQYYNGEERAKGNILERFSAQQFPDLHSELNLSSLELGDSALYFCASSFTGTGAFFGQGTRLTVV.

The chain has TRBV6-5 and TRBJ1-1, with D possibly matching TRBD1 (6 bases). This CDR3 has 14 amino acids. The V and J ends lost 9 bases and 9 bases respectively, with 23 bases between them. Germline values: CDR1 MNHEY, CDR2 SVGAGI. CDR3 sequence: CARSSGTSKNQAFF. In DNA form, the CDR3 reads TGTGCCAGGTCTTCCGGGACATCAAAGAACCAAGCTTTCTTT.

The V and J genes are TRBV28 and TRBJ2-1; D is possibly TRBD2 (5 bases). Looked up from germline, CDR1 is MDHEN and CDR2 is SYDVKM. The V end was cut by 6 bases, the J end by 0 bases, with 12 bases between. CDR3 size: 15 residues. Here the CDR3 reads CASRSTAGSYNEQFF. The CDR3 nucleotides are TGTGCCAGCAGATCGACGGCGGGCTCCTACAATGAGCAGTTCTTC. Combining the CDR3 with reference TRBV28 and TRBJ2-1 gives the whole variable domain DVKVTQSSRYLVKRTGEKVFLECVQDMDHENMFWYRQDPGLGLRLIYFSYDVKMKEKGDIPEGYSVSREKKERFSLILESASTNQTSMYLCASRSTAGSYNEQFFGPGTRLTVL.

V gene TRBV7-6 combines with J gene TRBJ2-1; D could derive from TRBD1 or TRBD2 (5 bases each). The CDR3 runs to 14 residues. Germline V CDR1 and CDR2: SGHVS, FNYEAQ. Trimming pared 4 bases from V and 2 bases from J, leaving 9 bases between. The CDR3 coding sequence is TGTGCCAGCAGCTGGGACGGGACCTACAATGAGCAGTTCTTC. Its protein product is CASSWDGTYNEQFF.

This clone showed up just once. CDR3 sequence reads: CASSPQYEQFF. Written as DNA, the CDR3 is TGTGCCAGCAGCCCCCAGTATGAGCAGTTCTTC. The rearrangement uses TRBV11-2 and TRBJ2-1; D not certain. Trimming shortened V by 5 bases and J by 8 bases, and 7 bases separated the two germline ends. Per the germline V gene, CDR1 is SGHAT and CDR2 is FQNNGV. The CDR3 covers 11 residues.

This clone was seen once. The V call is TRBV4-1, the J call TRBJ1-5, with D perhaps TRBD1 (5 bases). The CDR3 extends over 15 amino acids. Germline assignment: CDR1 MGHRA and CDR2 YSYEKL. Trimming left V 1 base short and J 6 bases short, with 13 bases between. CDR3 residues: CASSQGAGGTQPQHF. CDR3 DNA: TGCGCCAGCAGCCAAGGGGCGGGGGGTACTCAGCCCCAGCATTTT.

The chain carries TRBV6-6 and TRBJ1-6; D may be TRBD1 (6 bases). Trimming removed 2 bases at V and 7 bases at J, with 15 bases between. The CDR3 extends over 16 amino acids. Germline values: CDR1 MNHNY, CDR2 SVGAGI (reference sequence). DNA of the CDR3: TGTGCCAGCAGTTACAAAACAACAGGGCCGAATTCACCCCTCCACTTT. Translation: CASSYKTTGPNSPLHF.

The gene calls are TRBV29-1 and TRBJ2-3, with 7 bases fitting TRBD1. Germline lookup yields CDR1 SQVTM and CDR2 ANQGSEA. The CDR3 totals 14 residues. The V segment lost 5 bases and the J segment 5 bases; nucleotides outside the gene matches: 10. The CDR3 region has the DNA TGCAGCGTTTGTGGACAGGTCAGGGGAGATACGCAGTATTTT. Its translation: CSVCGQVRGDTQYF.

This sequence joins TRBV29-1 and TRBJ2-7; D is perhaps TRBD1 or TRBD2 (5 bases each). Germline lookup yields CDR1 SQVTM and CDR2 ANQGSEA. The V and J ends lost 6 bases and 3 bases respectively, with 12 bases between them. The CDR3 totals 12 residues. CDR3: CSVPGSFYEQYF. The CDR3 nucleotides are TGCAGCGTCCCAGGGAGCTTCTACGAGCAGTACTTC.